These T cell receptor beta chains were read from a single sample in a study of tumor-infiltrating lymphocytes in primary liver carcinoma. MiXCR, applied by TCRdb to the multiplex PCR reads, yields one record per CDR3 protein. The sample lists fewer than 350,000 distinct CDR3 sequences; over 55% were seen once. The sequenced sample was peripheral blood. These receptors were collected from a man aged 40-55 years with primary liver carcinoma and hepatitis B virus infection. CDR3s include the opening cysteine and the closing phenylalanine or tryptophan. A D gene is named only where the DNA matches it firmly. Rows give clone size only sometimes, using once, few, many, or a class for an expanded clone.

TGTGTCAGCAGAGGGGCGGATTATGGCTACACCTTC,CVSRGADYGYTF,TRBV6-1,.,TRBJ1-2,.
TGTGCCAGCAGTTACTCTTCCCTAGCGGGAGAGACCGGGGAGCTGTTTTTT,CASSYSSLAGETGELFF,TRBV6-5,.,TRBJ2-2,TRBD2
TGTGCCAGCAGCTCACTGACAGGGGGCACAGATACGCAGTATTTT,CASSSLTGGTDTQYF,TRBV5-6,few,TRBJ2-3,TRBD1
TGTGCCAGCAGCAGATCGGACCTATATAATTCACCCCTCCACTTT,CASSRSDLYNSPLHF,TRBV28,.,TRBJ1-6,.
TGTACCAGCGGCTTATCCTACGAGCAGTACTTC,CTSGLSYEQYF,TRBV7-8,.,TRBJ2-7,.
TGTGCTAGCCGGACGAGCTCCTACAATGAGCAGTTCTTC,CASRTSSYNEQFF,TRBV6-1,many,TRBJ2-1,.
TGTGCCAGCAGCAAGCCGAGACAGGTATCCTACGAGCAGTACTTC,CASSKPRQVSYEQYF,TRBV5-4,.,TRBJ2-7,.
TGTGCCAGCAGCCCGCGACAGGGTCGGAACACTGATGTTCTCTTT,CASSPRQGRNTDVLF,TRBV11-1,.,TRBJ1-1,TRBD1
TGCGCCAGCAGCTTGGCCCCACTAGGGGAGCAGTTCTTC,CASSLAPLGEQFF,TRBV5-1,.,TRBJ2-1,.
TGTGCCAGCTGTTACTCATTTTCGGACGAAGCTTTCTTT,CASCYSFSDEAFF,TRBV6-5,.,TRBJ1-1,.
TGTGCCAGCAGTCTCGGGACTGGGGACGAGCAGTACTTC,CASSLGTGDEQYF,TRBV12-3/TRBV12-4,many,TRBJ2-7,.
TGTGCCACCCTTCGAGAGGGCACAGATACGCAGTATTTT,CATLREGTDTQYF,TRBV13,.,TRBJ2-3,.
TGTGCCAGCTCCGGGGACTATGGCTACACCTTC,CASSGDYGYTF,TRBV7-9,.,TRBJ1-2,.
TGTGCCAGCAGCTTGGCTGGGGCGCAAAACACCTGGGAGCTGTTTTTT,CASSLAGAQNTWELFF,TRBV5-4,once,TRBJ2-2,.
TGTGCCAGCGGTTACTCGCCTGCGGGTCGCCAAGAGACCCAGTACTTC,CASGYSPAGRQETQYF,TRBV6-5,.,TRBJ2-5,.
TGTGCCAGCAGTTCCTGGACTAGCAGCACAGATACGCAGTATTTT,CASSSWTSSTDTQYF,TRBV12-3/TRBV12-4,.,TRBJ2-3,TRBD2
TGTGCCAGCAGACAACACGAGGACCCTCGTGGGAAGGAGCAGTACTTC,CASRQHEDPRGKEQYF,TRBV6-1,.,TRBJ2-7,.
TGTGCCAGCAGCTTAAGGGGAAAGGGGACGCACTATTTT,CASSLRGKGTHYF,TRBV11-3,.,TRBJ2-3,.
TGTGCCAGCAGGTATACAGGGGTTTCCTACGAGCAGTACTTC,CASRYTGVSYEQYF,TRBV6-1,many,TRBJ2-7,TRBD1
TGTGCCTGGAGTCCTCGCCAAGAGACCCAGTACTTC,CAWSPRQETQYF,TRBV30,.,TRBJ2-5,.
TGTGCCAGCAGTTTCGGAGGACAGGGTAATCAGCCACAGTATTTT,CASSFGGQGNQPQYF,TRBV6-1,.,TRBJ2-3,TRBD1
TGTGCCTGTACGGGGTTCGGCAATCAGCCCCAGCATTTT,CACTGFGNQPQHF,TRBV30,few,TRBJ1-5,.
TGTGCCGGAGGGGATAGCGGCCCCGCAGATACGCAGTATTTT,CAGGDSGPADTQYF,TRBV10-3,.,TRBJ2-3,.
TGTGCCAGCAGTACTCGGACAGGGGCTGGGGCCAACGTCCTGACTTTC,CASSTRTGAGANVLTF,TRBV7-9,.,TRBJ2-6,TRBD1
TGTGCCAGTAGTAATCGACAGGGGGAGAGGGGCAATCAGCCCCAGCATTTT,CASSNRQGERGNQPQHF,TRBV19,.,TRBJ1-5,TRBD1
TGCGCCAGCAGCCAAGAGGCCGCTAGCGAGCACGCCGGGGAGCTGTTTTTT,CASSQEAASEHAGELFF,TRBV4-3,many,TRBJ2-2,.
TGTGCCAGCAGCCAATCATCCTCTGGAAACACCATATATTTT,CASSQSSSGNTIYF,TRBV11-2,.,TRBJ1-3,.
TGCGCCAGCAGCCCCTCCACCGCAGGGGAACTAGGAGACTATGGCTACACCTTC,CASSPSTAGELGDYGYTF,TRBV5-1,.,TRBJ1-2,.
TGTGCCTGGAGTTCCCCGGACAGGGGCTCCTACGAGCAGTACTTC,CAWSSPDRGSYEQYF,TRBV30,.,TRBJ2-7,TRBD1
TGCAGCGCTACAGGGGAGTGGTCTGAAGCTTTCTTT,CSATGEWSEAFF,TRBV29-1,few,TRBJ1-1,TRBD1
TGTGCCAGCAGTAGGCTAGGTGAGCAGTTCTTC,CASSRLGEQFF,TRBV6-6,many,TRBJ2-1,.
TGCAGCGACCTAGACAGGGGCAAAAACATTCAGTACTTC,CSDLDRGKNIQYF,TRBV29-1,.,TRBJ2-4,TRBD1
TGTGCCAGCAGTCCTACGACTAGTGGGGGCGCGGAGACCCAGTGCTTC,CASSPTTSGGAETQCF,TRBV6-2/TRBV6-3,.,TRBJ2-5,.
TGTGCCAGCACCCTCCCGGGGGACATTCAGTACTTC,CASTLPGDIQYF,TRBV28,few,TRBJ2-4,.
TGTGCCAGCGACCTCCGGACCGCCGCGTCCCTGAACACTGAAGCTTTCTTT,CASDLRTAASLNTEAFF,TRBV5-6,.,TRBJ1-1,.
TGTGCCAGCAGCCGGGACGCCAACGTCCTGACTTTC,CASSRDANVLTF,TRBV6-6,many,TRBJ2-6,.
TGCGCCAGCAGTACACAGGGTTTGAATACGCAGTATTTT,CASSTQGLNTQYF,TRBV10-1,.,TRBJ2-3,.
TGTGCCAGTAGTTACGCGTCTAGCGGGCAAGAGACCCAGTACTTC,CASSYASSGQETQYF,TRBV6-6,.,TRBJ2-5,TRBD2
TGTGCCAGCAGCCCCACACCGAGCGCGGGTACGCAGTATTTT,CASSPTPSAGTQYF,TRBV4-2,many,TRBJ2-3,.
TGCAGTGCTAGAATCAGCGTTGGCACCGGGGAGCTGTTTTTT,CSARISVGTGELFF,TRBV20-1,.,TRBJ2-2,.
TGCAGCGTTGGACAGGGTATGGGAGAGACCCAGTACTTC,CSVGQGMGETQYF,TRBV29-1,many,TRBJ2-5,TRBD1